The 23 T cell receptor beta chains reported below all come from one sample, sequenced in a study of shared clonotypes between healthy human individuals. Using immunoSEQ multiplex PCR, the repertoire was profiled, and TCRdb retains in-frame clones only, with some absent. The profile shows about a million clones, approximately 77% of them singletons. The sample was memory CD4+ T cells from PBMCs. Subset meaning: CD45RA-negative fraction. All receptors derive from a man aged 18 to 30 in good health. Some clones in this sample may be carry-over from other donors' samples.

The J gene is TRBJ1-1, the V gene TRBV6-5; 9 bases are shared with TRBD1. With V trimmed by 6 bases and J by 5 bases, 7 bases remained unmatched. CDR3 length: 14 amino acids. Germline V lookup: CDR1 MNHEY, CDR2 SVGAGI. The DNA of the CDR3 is TGTGCCAGCAGCCCGACAGGGGGTCGGACTGAAGCTTTCTTT. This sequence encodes CASSPTGGRTEAFF.

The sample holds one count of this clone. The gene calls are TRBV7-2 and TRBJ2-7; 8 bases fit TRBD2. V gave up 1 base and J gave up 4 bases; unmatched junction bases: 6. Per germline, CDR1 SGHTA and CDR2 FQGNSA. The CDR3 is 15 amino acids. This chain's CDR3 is CASSLEGSGAYEQYF. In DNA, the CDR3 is TGTGCCAGCAGCTTAGAAGGTAGCGGGGCTTACGAGCAGTACTTC.

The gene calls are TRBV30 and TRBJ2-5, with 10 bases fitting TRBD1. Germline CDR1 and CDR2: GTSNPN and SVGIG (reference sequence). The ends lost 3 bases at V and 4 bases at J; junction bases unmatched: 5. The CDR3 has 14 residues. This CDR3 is CAWRGTGARETQYF. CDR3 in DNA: TGTGCCTGGAGGGGGACAGGGGCGCGAGAGACCCAGTACTTC.

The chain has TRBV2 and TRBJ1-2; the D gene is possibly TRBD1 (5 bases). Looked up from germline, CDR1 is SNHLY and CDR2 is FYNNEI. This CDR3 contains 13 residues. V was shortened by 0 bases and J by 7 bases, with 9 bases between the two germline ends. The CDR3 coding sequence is TGTGCCAGCAGTGAAGCCGGCGGGGCTGGCTACACCTTC. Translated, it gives CASSEAGGAGYTF.

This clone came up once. The CDR3 bases are TGTGCCAGCTCCAAAGGGGAGGGAGCTTTCTTT. As protein: CASSKGEGAFF. The chain couples TRBV18 to TRBJ1-1; D is possibly TRBD1 (5 bases). The CDR3 totals 11 residues. Germline lookup yields CDR1 KGHSH and CDR2 LQKENI. The germline V and J ends were trimmed by 6 bases and 10 bases, with 12 bases remaining between them.

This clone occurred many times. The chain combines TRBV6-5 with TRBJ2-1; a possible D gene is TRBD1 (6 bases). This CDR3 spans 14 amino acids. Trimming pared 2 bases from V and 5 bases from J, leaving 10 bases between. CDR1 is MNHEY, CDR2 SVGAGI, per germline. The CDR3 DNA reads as TGTGCCAGCAGTTACCCCGGACAGAACAATGAGCAGTTCTTC. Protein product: CASSYPGQNNEQFF.

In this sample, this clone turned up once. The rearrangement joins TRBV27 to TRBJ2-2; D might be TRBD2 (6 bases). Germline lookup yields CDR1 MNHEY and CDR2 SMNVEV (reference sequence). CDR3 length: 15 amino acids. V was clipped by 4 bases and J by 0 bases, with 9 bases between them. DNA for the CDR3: TGTGCCAGCAGTTCGTGGGGGGCGAACACCGGGGAGCTGTTTTTT. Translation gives CASSSWGANTGELFF.

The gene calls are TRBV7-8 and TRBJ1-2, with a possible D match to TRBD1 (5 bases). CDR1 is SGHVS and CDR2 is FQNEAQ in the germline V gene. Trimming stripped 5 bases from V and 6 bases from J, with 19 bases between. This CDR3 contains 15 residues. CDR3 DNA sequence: TGTGCCAGCAGCACTAAAGCGAGGGGAGCTCATGGCTACACCTTC. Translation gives CASSTKARGAHGYTF.

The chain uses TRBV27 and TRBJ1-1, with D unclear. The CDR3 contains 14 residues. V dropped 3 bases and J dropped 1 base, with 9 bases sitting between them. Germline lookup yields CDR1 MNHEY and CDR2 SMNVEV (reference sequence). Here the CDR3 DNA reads TGTGCCAGCAGTTTGAATGGGCAGAACACTGAAGCTTTCTTT. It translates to CASSLNGQNTEAFF.

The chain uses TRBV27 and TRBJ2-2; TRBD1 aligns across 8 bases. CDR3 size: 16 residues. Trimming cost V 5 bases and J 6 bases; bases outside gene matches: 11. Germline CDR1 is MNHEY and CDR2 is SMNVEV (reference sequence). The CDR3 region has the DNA TGTGCCAGCAGTCCGTGGGGACAGGATACACCCGGGGAGCTGTTTTTT. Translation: CASSPWGQDTPGELFF.

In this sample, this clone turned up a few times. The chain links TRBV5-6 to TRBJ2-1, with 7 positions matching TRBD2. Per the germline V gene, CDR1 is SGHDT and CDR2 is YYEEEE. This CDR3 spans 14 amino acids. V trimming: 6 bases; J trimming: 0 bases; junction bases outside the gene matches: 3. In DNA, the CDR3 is TGTGCCAGCATTCCGGGAGGCTCCTACAATGAGCAGTTCTTC. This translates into CASIPGGSYNEQFF.

The CDR3, as DNA: TGCGCCAGCAGCTTGGGCCGGACAGGGATTTCCGGGGAGCTGTTTTTT. The encoded protein is CASSLGRTGISGELFF. This chain uses TRBV5-1 with TRBJ2-2; TRBD1 matches 8 bases. Germline-derived CDR1 and CDR2 are SGHRS and YFSETQ. The CDR3 runs 16 residues. After removal of 0 bases from V and 6 bases from J, the junction contained 7 bases not matched to a gene.

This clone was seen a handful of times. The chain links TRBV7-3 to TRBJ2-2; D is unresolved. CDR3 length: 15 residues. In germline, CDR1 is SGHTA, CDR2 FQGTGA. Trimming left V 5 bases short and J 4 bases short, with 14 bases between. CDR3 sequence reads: CASSLHYFATGELFF. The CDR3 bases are TGTGCCAGCAGCCTACACTATTTTGCCACCGGGGAGCTGTTTTTT.

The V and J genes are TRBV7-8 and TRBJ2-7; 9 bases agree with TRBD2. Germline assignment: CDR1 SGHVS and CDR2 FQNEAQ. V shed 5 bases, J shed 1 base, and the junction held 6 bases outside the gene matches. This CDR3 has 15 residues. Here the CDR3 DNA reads TGTGCCAGCAGCCCCCTAGCGGGACGATCCTACGAGCAGTACTTC. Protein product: CASSPLAGRSYEQYF.

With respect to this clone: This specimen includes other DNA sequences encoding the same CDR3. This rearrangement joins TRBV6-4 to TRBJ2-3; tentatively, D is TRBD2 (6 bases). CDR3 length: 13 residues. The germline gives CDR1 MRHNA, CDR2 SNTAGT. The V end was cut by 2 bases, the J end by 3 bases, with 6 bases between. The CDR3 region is CASSDRGTDTQYF. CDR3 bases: TGTGCCAGCAGTGACCGGGGGACAGATACGCAGTATTTT.

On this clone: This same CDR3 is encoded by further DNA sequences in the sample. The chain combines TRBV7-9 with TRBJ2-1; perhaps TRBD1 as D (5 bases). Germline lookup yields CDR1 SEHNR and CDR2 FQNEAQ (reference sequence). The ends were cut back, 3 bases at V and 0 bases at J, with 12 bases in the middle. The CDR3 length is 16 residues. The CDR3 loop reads CASSLARGSSYNEQFF. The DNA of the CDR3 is TGTGCCAGCAGCTTGGCTAGGGGTAGCTCCTACAATGAGCAGTTCTTC.

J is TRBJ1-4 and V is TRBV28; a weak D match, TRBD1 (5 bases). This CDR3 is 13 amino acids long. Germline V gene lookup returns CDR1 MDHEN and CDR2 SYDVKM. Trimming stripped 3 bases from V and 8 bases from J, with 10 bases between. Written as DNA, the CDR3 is TGTGCCAGCAGTTTGGGAGGGGAGGAAAAACTGTTTTTT. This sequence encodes CASSLGGEEKLFF.

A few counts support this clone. CDR3 protein: CASSPGLQETQYF. Written as DNA, the CDR3 is TGTGCCAGCAGCCCGGGACTACAAGAGACCCAGTACTTC. The rearrangement links TRBV7-8 to TRBJ2-5, with 7 bases that match TRBD2. Germline V gene sequence: CDR1 SGHVS, CDR2 FQNEAQ. The CDR3 covers 13 residues. J was trimmed by 2 bases and V by 5 bases; bases with no gene match: 2.

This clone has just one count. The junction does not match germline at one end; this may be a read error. CDR3 in DNA: TGCGCCATCAGTGACTTCTCGAGGAGCTCCTACGAGCAGTACTTC. This sequence encodes CAISDFSRSSYEQYF. V gene TRBV10-3 combines with J gene TRBJ2-5; D call uncertain. Near its end, the DNA agrees better with TRBJ2-7, so the J call may be wrong. Germline-derived CDR1 and CDR2 are ENHRY and SYGVKD. The CDR3 contains 15 residues.

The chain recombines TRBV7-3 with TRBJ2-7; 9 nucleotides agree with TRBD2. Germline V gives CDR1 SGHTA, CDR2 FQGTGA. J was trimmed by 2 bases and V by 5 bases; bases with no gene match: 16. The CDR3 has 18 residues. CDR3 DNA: TGTGCCAGCAGCATCCGTGGGGGGGCTAGCGGGACCCCCTACGAGCAGTACTTC. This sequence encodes CASSIRGGASGTPYEQYF. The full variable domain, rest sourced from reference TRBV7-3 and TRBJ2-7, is GAGVSQTPSNKVTEKGKYVELRCDPISGHTALYWYRQSLGQGPEFLIYFQGTGAADDSGLPNDRFFAVRPEGSVSTLKIQRTERGDSAVYLCASSIRGGASGTPYEQYFGPGTRLTVT.

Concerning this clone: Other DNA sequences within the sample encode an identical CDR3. The CDR3 region has the DNA TGTGCCAGCAGTGAAAGGGCGGGCACAGATACGCAGTATTTT. Residues: CASSERAGTDTQYF. This chain uses TRBV6-1 with TRBJ2-3; D is ambiguous. The V and J ends lost 2 bases and 1 base respectively, with 7 bases between them. CDR3 length equals 14 residues. CDR1 and CDR2 (germline): MNHNS, SASEGT.

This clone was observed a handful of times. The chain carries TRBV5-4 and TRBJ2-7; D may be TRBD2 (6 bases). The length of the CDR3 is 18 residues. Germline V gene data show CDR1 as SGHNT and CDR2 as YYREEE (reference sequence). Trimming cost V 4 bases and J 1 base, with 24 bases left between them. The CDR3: CASSEKTGGAGISYEQYF. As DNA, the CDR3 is TGTGCCAGCAGCGAAAAAACCGGCGGGGCAGGAATTTCCTACGAGCAGTACTTC.

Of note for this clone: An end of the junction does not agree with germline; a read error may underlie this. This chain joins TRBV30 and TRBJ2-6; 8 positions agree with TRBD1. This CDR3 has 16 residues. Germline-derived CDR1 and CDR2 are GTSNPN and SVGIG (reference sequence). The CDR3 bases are TGTGCCTGGAGTGTCCTCAGGGGGCCGGGGGCCAACATCCTGACTTTC. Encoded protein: CAWSVLRGPGANILTF.